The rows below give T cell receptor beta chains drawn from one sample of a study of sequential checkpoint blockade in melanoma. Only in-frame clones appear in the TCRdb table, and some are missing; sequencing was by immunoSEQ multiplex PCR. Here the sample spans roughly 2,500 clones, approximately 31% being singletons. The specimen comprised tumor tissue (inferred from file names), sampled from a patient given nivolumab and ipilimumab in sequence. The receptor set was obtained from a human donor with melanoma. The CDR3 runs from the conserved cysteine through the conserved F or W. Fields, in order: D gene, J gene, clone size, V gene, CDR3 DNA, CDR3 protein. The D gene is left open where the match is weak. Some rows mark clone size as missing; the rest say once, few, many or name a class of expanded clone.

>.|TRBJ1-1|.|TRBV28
TGTGCCAGCACCCAACAGAGGAACACTGAAGCTTTCTTT
CASTQQRNTEAFF
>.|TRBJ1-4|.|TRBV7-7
TGTGCCAGCAGCTTACTTTCGGCAGGACAAAGGGGCACTAATGAAAAACTGTTTTTT
CASSLLSAGQRGTNEKLFF
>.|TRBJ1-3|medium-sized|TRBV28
TGTGCCAGCAGTTTAGGAGCCGGGAGGGGAACTGGAAACACCATATATTTT
CASSLGAGRGTGNTIYF
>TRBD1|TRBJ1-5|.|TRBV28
TGTGCCAGCACTACCTCCCCGGGACAGGGTTCGGGGAGGAGAAATCAGCCCCAGCATTTT
CASTTSPGQGSGRRNQPQHF
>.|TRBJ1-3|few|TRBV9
TGTGCCAGCAGTTACTCTGGAAACACCATATATTTT
CASSYSGNTIYF
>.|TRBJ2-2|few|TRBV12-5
TGTGCCAGCACCCCCGCTGCGGGTTACACCGGGGAGCTGTTTTTT
CASTPAAGYTGELFF
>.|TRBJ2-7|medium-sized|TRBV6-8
TGTGCCATCAGTACCACCGAGTCTGCCTACGAGCAGTACTTC
CAISTTESAYEQYF
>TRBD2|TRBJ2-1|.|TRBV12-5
TGTGCCAGCGGAGCGGGAGGACGAGTCAATGAGCAGTTCTTC
CASGAGGRVNEQFF
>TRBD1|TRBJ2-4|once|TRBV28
TGTGCCAGCAAGGGGGCAGGGACGGCCAAAAACATTCAGTACTTC
CASKGAGTAKNIQYF
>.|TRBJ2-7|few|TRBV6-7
TGTGCCAGCAGTTCCAACTACGAGCAGTACTTC
CASSSNYEQYF
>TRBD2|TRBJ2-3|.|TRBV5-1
TGCGCCAGCAGCTTAATGACTAGCGGGAGGACAGATACGCAGTATTTT
CASSLMTSGRTDTQYF
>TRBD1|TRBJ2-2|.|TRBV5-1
TGCGCCAGCAGCCAAGGACAGGGGGGCACCGGGGAGCTGTTTTTT
CASSQGQGGTGELFF
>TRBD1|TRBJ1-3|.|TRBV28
TGTGCCAGCAGTCACCCCCGGACAGGAACAGGAAACACCATATATTTT
CASSHPRTGTGNTIYF
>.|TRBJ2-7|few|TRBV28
TGTGCCAGCAGTCCCATGGGCGGATCCTACGAGCAGTACTTC
CASSPMGGSYEQYF
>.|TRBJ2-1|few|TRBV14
TGTGCCAGCAGCCAGGTTGGACCTCTCGATGAGCAGTTCTTC
CASSQVGPLDEQFF
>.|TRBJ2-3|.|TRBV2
TGTGCCAGCAGTAGAGGGGCCACAGATACGCAGTATTTT
CASSRGATDTQYF
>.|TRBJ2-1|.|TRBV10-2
TGCGCCAGCCAGGTCAGGAGAAACAATGAGCAGTTCTTC
CASQVRRNNEQFF
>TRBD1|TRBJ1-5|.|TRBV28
TGTGCCAGCATCATGGACAGGGGTAGAAATCAGCCCCAGCATTTT
CASIMDRGRNQPQHF
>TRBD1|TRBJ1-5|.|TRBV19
TGTGCCAGTACCCCTGAGGGACAGGGGGTAGGTCAGCCCCAGCATTTT
CASTPEGQGVGQPQHF
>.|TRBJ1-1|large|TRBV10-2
TGCGCCAGCAGTGAGCGGCACAGCGATGAAGCTTTCTTT
CASSERHSDEAFF
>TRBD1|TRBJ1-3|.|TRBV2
TGTGCCAGCAGTTCCGGGACAGTTGGAAACACCATATATTTT
CASSSGTVGNTIYF
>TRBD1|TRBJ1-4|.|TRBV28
TGTGCCAGCGGGACAGGGAGGGCTAATGAAAAACTGTTTTTT
CASGTGRANEKLFF
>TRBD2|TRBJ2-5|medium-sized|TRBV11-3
TGTGCCAGCAGCCCGCGACTAGCGGGTGAATTCCAAGAGACCCAGTACTTC
CASSPRLAGEFQETQYF
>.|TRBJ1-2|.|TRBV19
TGTGCCAGTAGTATAGGACAACTTCGGGGGTATGGCTACACCTTC
CASSIGQLRGYGYTF
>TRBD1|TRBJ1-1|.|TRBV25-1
TGTGCCAGCAGAGCCGACAGGGCCGGCACTGAAGCTTTCTTT
CASRADRAGTEAFF
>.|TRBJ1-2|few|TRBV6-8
TGTGCCAGCAGTCAAACTAGGGGACAACGAGCTAACTATGGCTACACCTTC
CASSQTRGQRANYGYTF
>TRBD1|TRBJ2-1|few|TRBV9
TGTGCCAGCAGCGGTTGGGACAGGGAGGACAATGAGCAGTTCTTC
CASSGWDREDNEQFF
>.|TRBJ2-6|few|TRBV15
TGTGCCACCAGCAGAGAGGCGTCGGGGGCCAACGTCCTGACTTTC
CATSREASGANVLTF
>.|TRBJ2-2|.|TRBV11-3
TGTGCCAGCAGCCATGGGGGAAGTAACACCGGGGAGCTGTTTTTT
CASSHGGSNTGELFF
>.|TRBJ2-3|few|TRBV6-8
TGTGCCAGCAGTTACTCTGGGGCTAGCACAGATACGCAGTATTTT
CASSYSGASTDTQYF
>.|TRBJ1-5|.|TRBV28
TGTGCCAGCAGTCGACACGGAGATTATCAGCCCCAGCATTTT
CASSRHGDYQPQHF
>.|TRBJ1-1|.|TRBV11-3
TGTGCCAGCAGCTTATTTCCAGGGACCACTGAAGCTTTCTTT
CASSLFPGTTEAFF
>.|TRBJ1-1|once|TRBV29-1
TGCAGCGCCACCCGAGCAGGGTCGGGGACTGAAGCTTTCTTT
CSATRAGSGTEAFF
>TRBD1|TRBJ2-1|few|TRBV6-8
TGTGCCAGCAGGGCCTGGACAGGCCCCAATGAGCAGTTCTTC
CASRAWTGPNEQFF
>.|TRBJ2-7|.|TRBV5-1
TGCGCCAGCAGGAACCTACAGGGTTCCTACGAGCAGTACTTC
CASRNLQGSYEQYF
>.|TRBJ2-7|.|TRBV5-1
TGCGCCAGCAGCTTGGAGGGGACGGCCTCCTACGAGCAGTACTTC
CASSLEGTASYEQYF
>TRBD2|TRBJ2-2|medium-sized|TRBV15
TGTGCCACCACCAAGACCTGGACTAGCGGGAGATCCGGTTCTTACACCGGGGAGCTGTTTTTT
CATTKTWTSGRSGSYTGELFF
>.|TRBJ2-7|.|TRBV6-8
TGTGCCAGCAGTTACCGGGGTGCATCTTACGAGCAGTACTTC
CASSYRGASYEQYF
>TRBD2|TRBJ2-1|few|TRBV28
TGTGCCAGCAGTTTATACCCAACTAGCGGGAGTAATGAGCAGTTCTTC
CASSLYPTSGSNEQFF
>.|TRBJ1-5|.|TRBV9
TGTGCCAGCAGGGTTAGCAATCAGCCCCAGCATTTT
CASRVSNQPQHF
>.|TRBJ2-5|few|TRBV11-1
TGTGCCAGCAGCCTCTGGGACTACCAAGAGACCCAGTACTTC
CASSLWDYQETQYF
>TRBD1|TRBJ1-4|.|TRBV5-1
TGCGCCACGCGACAGGGATCAACTAATGAAAAACTGTTTTTT
CATRQGSTNEKLFF
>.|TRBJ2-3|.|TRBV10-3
TGTGCCAGCTCTATTGGTTCCCCCGCAGATACGCAGTATTTT
CASSIGSPADTQYF
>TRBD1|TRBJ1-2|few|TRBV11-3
TGTGCCAGCAGCTATGGGACAGGGAGCTATGGCTACACCTTC
CASSYGTGSYGYTF
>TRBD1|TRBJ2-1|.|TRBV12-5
TGTGCCAGCACTTCGACAGGGGGCGCTGATCACGGGTACAATGAGCAGTTCTTC
CASTSTGGADHGYNEQFF
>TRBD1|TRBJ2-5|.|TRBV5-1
TGCGCCAGCAGCCGTGGACAGGGGGGAGAGACCCAGTACTTC
CASSRGQGGETQYF
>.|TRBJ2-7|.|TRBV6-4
TGTGCCAGCAGTTATAAGGGTAACTCCTACGAGCAGTACTTC
CASSYKGNSYEQYF
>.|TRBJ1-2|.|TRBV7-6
TGTGCCAGCAGCCAAAACAGGGACGGTTCGGGGTATGGCTACACCTTC
CASSQNRDGSGYGYTF
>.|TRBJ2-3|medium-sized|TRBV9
TGTGCCAGCAGCGCGGAACAGAAAGCCCAGTATTTT
CASSAEQKAQYF
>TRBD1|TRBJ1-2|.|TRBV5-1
TGCGCCAGCAGCTTGGGACAGCCGGACAGGGGAGGTGGCTACACCTTC
CASSLGQPDRGGGYTF
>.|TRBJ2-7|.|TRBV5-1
TGCGCCAGCAGCTTGTCGGGCCAGGGGGGCTCCTACGAGCAGTACTTC
CASSLSGQGGSYEQYF
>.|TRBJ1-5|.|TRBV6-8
TGTGCCAGCAGTGTGGGGTCCCGGCAGCCCCAGCATTTT
CASSVGSRQPQHF
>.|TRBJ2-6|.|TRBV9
TGTGCCAGCAGTCGAGGGAGAACCTCTGGGGCCAACGTCCTGACTTTC
CASSRGRTSGANVLTF
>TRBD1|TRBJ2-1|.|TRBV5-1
TGCGCCAGCAGACCGACAGGGGTGGGGTACAATGAGCAGTTCTTC
CASRPTGVGYNEQFF
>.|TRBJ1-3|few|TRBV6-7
TGTGCCACCTCCAACCCACTTTATAAGGGAAACACCATATATTTT
CATSNPLYKGNTIYF